This is a list of T cell receptor beta chains from one sample in a study of T cells in tumors after PD-1 blockade. The protocol was immunoSEQ multiplex PCR, while the TCRdb copy is restricted to in-frame clones and leaves out a portion. Of some 43,000 clones in the sample, 81% were seen once. The sequences come from PBMCs, collected before anti-PD-1 treatment. The receptor source for this set is a human donor with basal cell carcinoma. CDR3s include the opening cysteine and the closing phenylalanine or tryptophan. D genes are given only for firm matches. Size is omitted from some rows. Given values are once, few, many or a class for expanded clones.

TRBJ2-2	NA	NA	TRBV19	TGTGCCAGTAAGGCCCCGAACACCGGGGAGCTGTTTTTT	CASKAPNTGELFF
TRBJ2-1	NA	TRBD2	TRBV6-5	TGTGCCAGCACTCGGCGGGGGGGGGTTAACAATGAGCAGTTCTTC	CASTRRGGVNNEQFF
TRBJ1-2	NA	NA	TRBV3-1/TRBV3-2	TGTGCCAGCAGCCGGACTCGCGGGGGGGGCTACACCTTC	CASSRTRGGGYTF
TRBJ2-7	NA	NA	TRBV10-1	TGCGCCAGCAGCTCTATGGCCGGGGCTACCTACGAGCAGTACTTC	CASSSMAGATYEQYF
TRBJ1-1	once	TRBD1	TRBV6-5	TGTGCCAGCAGCTCAGGGGGAAGACGCACTGAAGCTTTCTTT	CASSSGGRRTEAFF
TRBJ2-5	NA	TRBD2	TRBV5-4	TGTGCCAGCAGCTGGGGACTAGCGGGGGAAGAGACCCAGTACTTC	CASSWGLAGEETQYF
TRBJ1-2	NA	TRBD1	TRBV6-5	TGTGCCGCCGCCCAGGGGGCGCGGGGCTACACCTTC	CAAAQGARGYTF
TRBJ1-2	NA	NA	TRBV6-5	TGTGCCAGCAGTTCTTGGGGGGAGTCCTATGGCTACACCTTC	CASSSWGESYGYTF
TRBJ1-1	NA	TRBD1	TRBV4-1	TGCGCCAGCAGCCAAGATCAGTGGCAGGGGGGGGGACATACTGAAGCTTTCTTT	CASSQDQWQGGGHTEAFF
TRBJ2-2	NA	TRBD1	TRBV29-1	TGCAGTACCAATGAGGGGGCGCGGGTCGGGGAGCTGTTTTTT	CSTNEGARVGELFF
TRBJ1-2	NA	NA	TRBV27	TGTGCCAGCAGGCGGAGGGGTCCTAACTATGGCTACACCTTC	CASRRRGPNYGYTF
TRBJ2-5	NA	NA	TRBV5-4	TGTGCCAGCAGTCCGGATTGGGATCGCCAAGAGACCCAGTACTTC	CASSPDWDRQETQYF
TRBJ2-7	NA	NA	TRBV19	TGTGCCAGTAGTATAGGAATAAGCAGTTACGAGCAGTACTTC	CASSIGISSYEQYF
TRBJ1-1	NA	NA	TRBV3-1/TRBV3-2	TGTGCCAGCAGCCAAGCTGTCAGGGGAACTGAAGCTTTCTTT	CASSQAVRGTEAFF
TRBJ2-2	NA	NA	TRBV12-1	TGTGCCAGCAGCTTTAACACCGGGGAGCTGTTTTTT	CASSFNTGELFF
TRBJ2-3	few	NA	TRBV6-1	TGTGCCAGCAGTGAAGAGGCGGGGCTCCAGAGGGGGTATTTT	CASSEEAGLQRGYF
TRBJ2-7	NA	NA	TRBV6-6	TGTGCCAGCAGCCTCAGCTCCTACGAGCAGTACTTC	CASSLSSYEQYF
TRBJ2-1	NA	TRBD2	TRBV10-3	TGTGCCATCAGTGAGTCCCCGACTAGCGGGGGGGGGCAGTTCTTC	CAISESPTSGGGQFF
TRBJ1-1	NA	NA	TRBV7-2	TGTGCCAGCAGCTTAGGTATTCGGGGCAACACTGAAGCTTTCTTT	CASSLGIRGNTEAFF